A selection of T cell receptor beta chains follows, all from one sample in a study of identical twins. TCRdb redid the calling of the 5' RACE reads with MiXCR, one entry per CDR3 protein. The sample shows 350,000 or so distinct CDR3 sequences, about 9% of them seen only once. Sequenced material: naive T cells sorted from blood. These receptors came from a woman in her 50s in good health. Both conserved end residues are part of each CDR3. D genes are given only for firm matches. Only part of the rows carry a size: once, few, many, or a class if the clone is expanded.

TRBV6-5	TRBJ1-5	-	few	CASRRGRQAQPQHF	TGTGCCAGCAGGCGGGGCCGCCAGGCTCAGCCCCAGCATTTT
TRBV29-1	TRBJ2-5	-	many	CSVDFSGETQYF	TGCAGCGTTGATTTTTCTGGAGAGACCCAGTACTTC
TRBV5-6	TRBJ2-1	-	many	CASSSTPRQGGVEQFF	TGTGCCAGCAGCTCGACCCCAAGACAGGGAGGCGTTGAGCAGTTCTTC
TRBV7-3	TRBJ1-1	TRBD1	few	CASSWDRDSEAFF	TGTGCCAGCAGCTGGGACAGGGACAGTGAAGCTTTCTTT
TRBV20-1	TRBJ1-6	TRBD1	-	CSARAITGEGSPLHF	TGCAGTGCTAGAGCCATCACAGGGGAGGGTTCACCCCTCCACTTT
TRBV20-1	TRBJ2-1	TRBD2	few	CSARGGTSGRGEQFF	TGCAGTGCTAGGGGGGGGACTAGCGGGAGAGGGGAGCAGTTCTTC
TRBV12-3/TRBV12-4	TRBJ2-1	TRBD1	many	CASSRTGPSSSYNEQFF	TGTGCCAGCAGTCGGACAGGGCCTTCGAGCTCCTACAATGAGCAGTTCTTC
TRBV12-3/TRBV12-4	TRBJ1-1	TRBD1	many	CASSLAGTGGFGTEAFF	TGTGCCAGCAGTTTAGCAGGGACAGGGGGATTCGGCACTGAAGCTTTCTTT
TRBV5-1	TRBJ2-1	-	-	CASSLPQGNEQFF	TGCGCCAGCAGCTTGCCGCAGGGGAATGAGCAGTTCTTC
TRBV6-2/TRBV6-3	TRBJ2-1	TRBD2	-	CASHGGYNEQFF	TGTGCCAGCCACGGGGGGTACAATGAGCAGTTCTTC
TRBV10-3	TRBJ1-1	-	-	CAISEGGWGATEAFF	TGTGCCATCAGTGAGGGAGGGTGGGGTGCCACTGAAGCTTTCTTT
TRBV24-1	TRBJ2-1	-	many	CATEEEDEQFF	TGTGCCACCGAGGAGGAAGATGAGCAGTTCTTC
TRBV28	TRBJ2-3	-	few	CASRKRAVTSTDTQYF	TGTGCCAGCAGAAAGAGAGCGGTTACTAGCACAGATACGCAGTATTTT
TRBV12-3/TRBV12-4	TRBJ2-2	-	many	CASGPDQNTGELFF	TGTGCCAGCGGGCCCGACCAGAACACCGGGGAGCTGTTTTTT
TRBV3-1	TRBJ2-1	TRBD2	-	CASVLAGVNEQFF	TGTGCCAGCGTACTAGCGGGAGTTAATGAGCAGTTCTTC
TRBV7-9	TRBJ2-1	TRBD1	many	CASSLEDRAGNEQFF	TGTGCCAGCAGCTTAGAGGACAGGGCCGGCAATGAGCAGTTCTTC
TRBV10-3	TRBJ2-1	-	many	CAISGGTSNEQFF	TGTGCCATCAGTGGGGGGACAAGCAATGAGCAGTTCTTC
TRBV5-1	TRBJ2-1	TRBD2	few	CASSFLAGVRYNEQFF	TGCGCCAGCAGCTTCCTAGCGGGAGTTAGGTACAATGAGCAGTTCTTC
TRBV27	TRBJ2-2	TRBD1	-	CASSSGTVVPGELFF	TGTGCCAGCAGCTCCGGGACAGTCGTGCCCGGGGAGCTGTTTTTT
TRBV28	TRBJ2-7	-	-	CATRGVTYEQYF	TGTGCCACCAGGGGAGTAACCTACGAGCAGTACTTC
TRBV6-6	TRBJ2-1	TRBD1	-	CASSRDREGRRFF	TGTGCCAGCAGTCGGGACAGGGAGGGTCGACGGTTCTTC
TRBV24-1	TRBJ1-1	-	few	CATSALGNTEAFF	TGTGCCACCAGTGCCCTGGGGAACACTGAAGCTTTCTTT
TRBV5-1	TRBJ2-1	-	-	CASSLSSSPEQFF	TGCGCCAGCAGCTTGTCGTCTAGTCCGGAGCAGTTCTTC
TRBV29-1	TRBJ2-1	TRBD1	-	CSVGRGDRGYNEQFF	TGCAGCGTTGGTCGGGGGGACAGGGGGTACAATGAGCAGTTCTTC
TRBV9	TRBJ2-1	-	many	CASSAGEVYNEQFF	TGTGCCAGCAGCGCGGGGGAGGTCTACAATGAGCAGTTCTTC
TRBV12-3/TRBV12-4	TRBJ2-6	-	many	CASSLTGSGANVLTF	TGTGCCAGCAGCCTAACTGGCTCTGGGGCCAACGTCCTGACTTTC
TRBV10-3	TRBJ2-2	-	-	CAIRNDANTGELFF	TGTGCCATCAGGAATGACGCGAACACCGGGGAGCTGTTTTTT
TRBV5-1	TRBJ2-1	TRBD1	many	CASSRMRQGYNEQFF	TGCGCCAGCAGCAGAATGCGACAGGGGTACAATGAGCAGTTCTTC
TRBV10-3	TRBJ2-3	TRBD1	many	CAISVTKGQGADTQYF	TGTGCCATCAGTGTCACCAAGGGACAGGGGGCAGATACGCAGTATTTT
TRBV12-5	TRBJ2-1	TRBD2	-	CASGRMTSGRIYNEQFF	TGTGCTAGTGGTCGAATGACTAGCGGGAGAATCTACAATGAGCAGTTCTTC
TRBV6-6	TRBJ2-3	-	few	CASSYVGLRDTQYF	TGTGCCAGCAGTTACGTCGGGCTCCGGGATACGCAGTATTTT
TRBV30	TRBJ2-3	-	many	CAWSVIISDTQYF	TGTGCCTGGAGTGTAATCATTTCGGATACGCAGTATTTT
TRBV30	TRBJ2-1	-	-	CAWSLGIAGGEQFF	TGTGCCTGGAGTTTAGGGATAGCCGGGGGTGAGCAGTTCTTC
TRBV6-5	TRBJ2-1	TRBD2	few	CASSNLAGAYNEQFF	TGTGCCAGCAGTAATCTAGCGGGAGCCTACAATGAGCAGTTCTTC
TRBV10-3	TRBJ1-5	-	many	CAISESKGDLNQPQHF	TGTGCCATCAGTGAGTCGAAAGGGGACCTCAATCAGCCCCAGCATTTT
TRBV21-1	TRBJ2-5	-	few	CASSKRSGETQYF	TGTGCCAGCAGCAAAAGGTCGGGAGAGACCCAGTACTTC
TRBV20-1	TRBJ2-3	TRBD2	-	CSAGLGGRSTDTQYF	TGCAGTGCTGGCTTGGGGGGGAGGAGCACAGATACGCAGTATTTT
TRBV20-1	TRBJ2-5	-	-	CSAVPRDRQETQYF	TGCAGTGCTGTCCCTCGGGATCGCCAAGAGACCCAGTACTTC
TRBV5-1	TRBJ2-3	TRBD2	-	CASSLQGLAGVDTQYF	TGCGCCAGCAGCTTGCAAGGACTAGCGGGAGTCGATACGCAGTATTTT
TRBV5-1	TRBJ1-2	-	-	CASSLEPDNYGYTF	TGCGCCAGCAGCTTGGAACCGGACAACTATGGCTACACCTTC
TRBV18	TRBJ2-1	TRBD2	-	CASSPRSGRPYNEQFF	TGTGCCAGCTCACCACGTAGCGGGAGACCGTACAATGAGCAGTTCTTC
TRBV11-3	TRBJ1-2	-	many	CASSFGARVNGYTF	TGTGCCAGCAGCTTCGGGGCCAGGGTAAATGGCTACACCTTC
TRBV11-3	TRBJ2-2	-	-	CASSSGRGPTGELFF	TGTGCCAGCAGCTCCGGCCGGGGGCCCACCGGGGAGCTGTTTTTT
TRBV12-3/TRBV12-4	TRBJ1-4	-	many	CASTTLPGGKLFF	TGTGCCAGCACAACCCTTCCCGGGGGAAAACTGTTTTTT
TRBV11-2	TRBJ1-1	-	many	CASSINVANTEAFF	TGTGCCAGCAGCATAAACGTGGCGAACACTGAAGCTTTCTTT
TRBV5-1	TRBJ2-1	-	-	CASSPLPPPGRNEQFF	TGCGCCAGCAGCCCGCTCCCGCCCCCAGGAAGGAATGAGCAGTTCTTC